Shown below are 23 T cell receptor beta chains from a single sample sequenced in a study of blood T cell repertoires in COVID-19. Some clones are missing from TCRdb's copy, which holds only in-frame ones; the method was immunoSEQ multiplex PCR. The sample contains 250,000 to 350,000 clones, roughly nine tenths of which appear only once. Sequenced sample: PBMCs or T cells enriched from blood (not recorded which). These receptors all come from a woman in her late teens or twenties who had recovered from COVID-19.

V gene TRBV6-5 combines with J gene TRBJ1-4, with TRBD1 matching over 9 bases. Germline lookup yields CDR1 MNHEY and CDR2 SVGAGI. The CDR3 consists of 14 residues. With V trimmed by 6 bases and J by 7 bases, 6 bases remained unmatched. CDR3 in DNA: TGTGCCAGCAGAAGGACAGGGGTATCTGAAAAACTGTTTTTT. It is translated as CASRRTGVSEKLFF.

The J gene is TRBJ2-1, the V gene TRBV27; D possibly corresponds to TRBD1 (6 bases). CDR3 length: 16 amino acids. The germline gives CDR1 MNHEY, CDR2 SMNVEV (reference sequence). V lost 0 bases and J lost 6, with 15 bases in between. The CDR3 protein is CASSLSGRGGFNEQFF. In DNA, the CDR3 is TGTGCCAGCAGTTTATCGGGCAGGGGTGGTTTCAATGAGCAGTTCTTC.

The CDR3 sequence: CASSDGEAFF. CDR3 in DNA: TGTGCCAGCAGTGACGGTGAAGCTTTCTTT. The V and J genes are TRBV2 and TRBJ1-1; D is ambiguous. CDR3 length equals 10 residues. Per germline, CDR1 SNHLY and CDR2 FYNNEI. V lost 3 bases and J 7 bases, leaving 3 bases between the germline ends.

The genes are TRBV2 and TRBJ2-3, with 7 bases lining up with TRBD1. J gave up 6 bases and V 6 bases, and 6 bases lay outside the gene matches. Germline CDR1 and CDR2: SNHLY and FYNNEI. This CDR3 region has 13 residues. CDR3 in amino acids: CASSRQGVDTQYF. Written as DNA, the CDR3 is TGTGCCAGCAGCCGACAGGGCGTCGATACGCAGTATTTT.

This sequence joins TRBV12-3 or TRBV12-4 and TRBJ2-7; D is ambiguous. Trimming took off 5 bases at V and 0 bases at J, with 8 bases between the two ends. The CDR3 is 13 amino acids. CDR3 in DNA: TGTGCCAGCAGTCCCCCGAGCTCCTACGAGCAGTACTTC. Translating it yields CASSPPSSYEQYF.

The J gene is TRBJ1-3, the V gene TRBV7-9; 12 nucleotides line up with TRBD1. CDR1 SEHNR and CDR2 FQNEAQ come from the germline V gene (reference sequence). The junction had 11 bases not matched to a gene; V was cut back by 1 base and J by 4 bases. The CDR3 has 19 residues. CDR3 DNA sequence: TGTGCCAGCAGCTTAGGTGGGACAGGGGGCGCCCCAGAAGGAAACACCATATATTTT. Translating it yields CASSLGGTGGAPEGNTIYF.

The chain is built from TRBV11-2 and TRBJ2-2, with 8 bases that match TRBD2. V was clipped by 1 base and J by 6 bases; unmatched bases: 1. The germline V gene encodes CDR1 SGHAT and CDR2 FQNNGV. The CDR3 sequence is 14 residues long. CDR3: CASSLGLASGELFF. For the CDR3, the DNA is TGTGCCAGCAGCTTAGGACTAGCGTCCGGGGAGCTGTTTTTT. The full variable domain, its missing parts supplied by reference TRBV11-2 and TRBJ2-2, is EAGVAQSPRYKIIEKRQSVAFWCNPISGHATLYWYQQILGQGPKLLIQFQNNGVVDDSQLPKDRFSAERLKGVDSTLKIQPAKLEDSAVYLCASSLGLASGELFFGEGSRLTVL.

This chain connects TRBV2 to TRBJ2-4; D is unclear. V was trimmed by 6 bases and J by 1 base, leaving 13 bases between them. The CDR3 is 15 amino acids. Germline values: CDR1 SNHLY, CDR2 FYNNEI. As DNA, the CDR3 is TGTGCCAGCAGAGATCTAAGTAAGGCCAAAAACATTCAGTACTTC. Its protein product is CASRDLSKAKNIQYF.

The chain links TRBV7-8 to TRBJ1-5; D possibly corresponds to TRBD1 (6 bases). The CDR3 contains 15 residues. The germline CDR1 and CDR2 sequences are SGHVS and FQNEAQ. V shed 4 bases and J shed 3 bases, with 13 bases lying between them. The CDR3 DNA is TGTGCCAGCAGCTGGGGGCCGTGGGACAATCAGCCCCAGCATTTT. Translated, it gives CASSWGPWDNQPQHF.

This chain joins TRBV3-1 (or the pseudogene TRBV3-2) and TRBJ1-2; 11 bases are shared with TRBD1. V gave up 5 bases and J gave up 5 bases; unmatched junction bases: 7. CDR1 and CDR2 from the germline V gene are LGHDT and YNNKEL (reference sequence). This CDR3 is 15 amino acids long. The CDR3 protein is CASSSRDRGVYGYTF. CDR3 DNA sequence: TGTGCCAGCAGCTCCCGGGACAGGGGGGTTTATGGCTACACCTTC.

The V and J genes are TRBV10-1 and TRBJ1-2; 7 positions agree with TRBD1. Germline V gene lookup returns CDR1 WNHNN and CDR2 SYGVQD (reference sequence). Trimming took 6 bases from V and 3 from J; bases not matched to a gene: 16. The CDR3 is 17 amino acids. The CDR3 region has the DNA TGCGCCAGCAGCCACCGGGACAGAGCAACCGCCCACTATGGCTACACCTTC. Protein: CASSHRDRATAHYGYTF.

J is TRBJ1-2 and V is TRBV3-1 (or the pseudogene TRBV3-2), with D perhaps matching TRBD1 (6 bases). Germline CDR1 LGHDT, CDR2 YNNKEL (reference sequence). V was trimmed by 0 bases and J by 8 bases, leaving 13 bases between them. The CDR3 has 14 amino acids. The DNA of the CDR3 is TGTGCCAGCAGCCAAGATGCGGGGGGGCGAGGCTACACCTTC. This codes for CASSQDAGGRGYTF.

The chain employs TRBV4-1 and TRBJ1-5; weak D call: TRBD1 (5 bases). V was shortened by 0 bases and J by 1 base, with 13 bases between the two germline ends. Germline V gene data show CDR1 as MGHRA and CDR2 as YSYEKL. The CDR3 is 17 amino acids. The CDR3 sequence is CASSQDQGPRSNQPQHF. CDR3 coding DNA: TGCGCCAGCAGCCAAGATCAGGGCCCGAGGAGCAATCAGCCCCAGCATTTT.

The chain links TRBV9 to TRBJ1-1, with 10 bases aligning to TRBD1. The germline gives CDR1 SGDLS, CDR2 YYNGEE. CDR3 length: 13 residues. V lost 3 bases and J lost 5; bases outside the gene matches: 1. DNA for the CDR3: TGTGCCAGCAGCGCGGGACAGGGGACTGAAGCTTTCTTT. Residues: CASSAGQGTEAFF.

This clone was observed a handful of times. The chain couples TRBV24-1 to TRBJ2-3; 9 nucleotides align to TRBD1. CDR1 is KGHDR, CDR2 SFDVKD, per germline. V gave up 5 bases and J gave up 6 bases; unmatched junction bases: 2. This CDR3 has 13 amino acids. CDR3 residues: CATSGQGGDTQYF. In DNA form, the CDR3 reads TGTGCCACCAGTGGACAGGGGGGTGATACGCAGTATTTT.

V is TRBV2 and J is TRBJ2-1; 11 bases are a match to TRBD2. V shed 10 bases and J 2 bases; nucleotides not matched to a gene: 4. Looked up from germline, CDR1 is SNHLY and CDR2 is FYNNEI. CDR3 length: 14 residues. CDR3 sequence reads: CATLLAGAYNEQFF. DNA of the CDR3: TGTGCCACCCTACTAGCGGGGGCCTACAATGAGCAGTTCTTC.

To note about this clone: One end of the junction is discordant with germline, which a read error may explain. CDR3 loop: CAGSRQGFYGYTF. Written as DNA, the CDR3 is TGTGCCGGCAGTCGACAGGGGTTCTATGGCTACACCTTC. The chain is built from TRBV6-5 and TRBJ1-2; 8 bases map to TRBD1. CDR3 length: 13 amino acids. Germline lookup yields CDR1 MNHEY and CDR2 SVGAGI.

This chain connects TRBV5-6 to TRBJ2-4; 11 bases are a match to TRBD1. The length of the CDR3 is 18 residues. CDR1 and CDR2 from the germline V gene are SGHDT and YYEEEE. V lost 3 bases, J lost 0 bases, and 8 bases stayed unmatched. The CDR3 bases are TGTGCCAGCAGCTCGGACAGGGGGCTGGTCCTAGCCAAAAACATTCAGTACTTC. Protein sequence: CASSSDRGLVLAKNIQYF.

This chain uses TRBV29-1 with TRBJ1-1, with D perhaps matching TRBD1 (5 bases). V lost 4 bases and J lost 0, with 15 bases in between. This CDR3 is built from 15 residues. The V gene's germline CDR1 is SQVTM and CDR2 ANQGSEA. In DNA form, the CDR3 reads TGCAGCGTTGCGGGCCAGGGTTCCATGAACACTGAAGCTTTCTTT. This gives the protein CSVAGQGSMNTEAFF.

This rearrangement joins TRBV28 to TRBJ2-7; TRBD2 matches 7 bases. The V segment lost 5 bases and the J segment 2 bases; nucleotides outside the gene matches: 6. The germline V gene encodes CDR1 MDHEN and CDR2 SYDVKM. The CDR3 is made up of 14 amino acids. The CDR3 spells CASSQTSRAYEQYF. The CDR3 DNA sequence: TGTGCCAGCAGTCAGACTAGCCGCGCCTACGAGCAGTACTTC. Together with reference TRBV28 and TRBJ2-7, the CDR3 gives the full variable domain: DVKVTQSSRYLVKRTGEKVFLECVQDMDHENMFWYRQDPGLGLRLIYFSYDVKMKEKGDIPEGYSVSREKKERFSLILESASTNQTSMYLCASSQTSRAYEQYFGPGTRLTVT.

The chain is built from TRBV6-1 and TRBJ1-6, with D possibly being TRBD1 (5 bases). The V and J ends lost 2 bases and 7 bases respectively, with 12 bases between them. Per the germline V gene, CDR1 is MNHNS and CDR2 is SASEGT. There are 15 residues in the CDR3. CDR3 amino acids: CASSENTQGNSPLHF. CDR3 DNA sequence: TGTGCCAGCAGTGAAAACACCCAGGGCAATTCACCCCTCCACTTT.

J is TRBJ1-2 and V is TRBV19, with a weak D call TRBD1 (5 bases). The V gene's germline CDR1 is LNHDA and CDR2 SQIVND (reference sequence). The V end was cut by 7 bases, the J end by 2 bases, with 17 bases between. The CDR3 is 15 amino acids. The CDR3 bases are TGTGCCAGTACCCCGGTTCTACAGGAGAACTATGGCTACACCTTC. Amino acid sequence: CASTPVLQENYGYTF.

V usage is TRBV15 and J usage is TRBJ2-5; the D gene is possibly TRBD2 (5 bases). In germline, CDR1 is LNHNV, CDR2 YYDKDF (reference sequence). CDR3 length equals 13 residues. Trimming left V 3 bases short and J 4 bases short, with 9 bases between. The CDR3 loop is CATSRASRETQYF. In DNA, the CDR3 is TGTGCCACCAGCAGGGCTAGCCGAGAGACCCAGTACTTC.